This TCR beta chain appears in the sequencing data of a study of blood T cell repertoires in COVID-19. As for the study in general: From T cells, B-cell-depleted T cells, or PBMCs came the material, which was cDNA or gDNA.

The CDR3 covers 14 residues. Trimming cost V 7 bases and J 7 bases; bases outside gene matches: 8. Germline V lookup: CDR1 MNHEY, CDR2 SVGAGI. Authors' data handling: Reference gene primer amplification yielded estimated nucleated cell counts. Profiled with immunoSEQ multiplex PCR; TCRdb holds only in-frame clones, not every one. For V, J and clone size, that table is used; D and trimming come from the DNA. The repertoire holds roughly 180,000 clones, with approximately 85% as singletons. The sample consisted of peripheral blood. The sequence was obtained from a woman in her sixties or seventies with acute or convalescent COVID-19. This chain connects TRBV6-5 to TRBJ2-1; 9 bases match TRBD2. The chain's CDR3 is CASKPGLATNEQFF. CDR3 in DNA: TGTGCCAGCAAACCGGGACTAGCTACGAATGAGCAGTTCTTC.